Presented here are 7 T cell receptor beta chains from one specimen sequenced in a study of CD8 T cells in Susac syndrome. Random hexamers served to reverse transcribe roughly 0.45 to 1 ug RNA. TCRdb reanalysed the immunoSEQ multiplex PCR reads using MiXCR and keeps one entry per CDR3 protein. Seen here are 95,000 to 150,000 distinct CDR3 sequences, about 94% observed once, and the top ten hold about 0.27%. Sequenced material: CD8+ T cells from PBMCs. The receptors originated from a human donor with Susac syndrome.

This chain joins TRBV9 and TRBJ1-2; tentatively, D is TRBD1 (5 bases). CDR3 length: 15 amino acids. Between the trimmed V and J ends, which lost 4 bases and 1 base, there was a span of 14 bases. Germline V lookup: CDR1 SGDLS, CDR2 YYNGEE. The CDR3, as DNA: TGTGCCAGCAGCACCCGACGGAGGGGTAACTATGGCTACACCTTC. It codes for CASSTRRRGNYGYTF.

CDR3: CASSQEDLPTQYF. In DNA, the CDR3 is TGCGCCAGCAGCCAAGAGGACCTACCCACGCAGTATTTT. V gene TRBV4-1 combines with J gene TRBJ2-3; no firm D call. CDR1 and CDR2 from the germline V gene are MGHRA and YSYEKL. The V end lost 0 bases, the J end lost 9 bases, and 10 bases lay between the germline ends. This CDR3 comprises 13 residues.

The V gene is TRBV20-1, the J gene TRBJ2-7; no firm D call. The V end lost 0 bases, the J end lost 4 bases, and 7 bases lay between the germline ends. The CDR3 extends over 12 amino acids. Germline CDR1 reads DFQATT; CDR2 reads SNEGSKA (reference sequence). CDR3 bases: TGCAGTGCTAGAGATCTCGGGTACGAGCAGTACTTC. It yields the protein CSARDLGYEQYF.

The CDR3 loop is CSANSGTDNSPLHF. CDR3 nucleotides: TGCAGTGCCAACTCCGGGACGGATAATTCACCCCTCCACTTT. This chain joins TRBV20-1 and TRBJ1-6; perhaps TRBD1 as D (5 bases). The CDR3 sequence is 14 residues long. Germline values: CDR1 DFQATT, CDR2 SNEGSKA (reference sequence). The V end was cut by 6 bases, the J end by 5 bases, with 14 bases between.

This clonotype has just one count. This chain links TRBV25-1 with TRBJ1-2, with a tentative D call TRBD1 (5 bases). The CDR3 spans 12 residues. V shed 4 bases and J shed 6 bases, with 9 bases lying between them. CDR1 MGHDK and CDR2 SYGVNS come from the germline V gene. The CDR3 loop reads CASSADSHGYTF. CDR3 in DNA: TGTGCCAGCAGTGCCGACAGCCATGGCTACACCTTC.

The chain recombines TRBV15 with TRBJ2-1; 10 bases map to TRBD2. This CDR3 has 15 residues. Germline trimming cut 3 bases from V and 6 bases from J; bases unmatched to any gene: 5. Germline CDR1 reads LNHNV; CDR2 reads YYDKDF (reference sequence). The CDR3 DNA sequence: TGTGCCACCAGCAGGAGCGGGGGGGCGGGCAATGAGCAGTTCTTC. Protein: CATSRSGGAGNEQFF.

The chain uses TRBV2 and TRBJ1-1, with D tentatively TRBD1 (6 bases). Germline assignment: CDR1 SNHLY and CDR2 FYNNEI. The CDR3 covers 14 residues. With 4 bases removed from V and 0 bases from J, the gap between germline ends came to 9 bases. The CDR3 reads CASSVGTLNTEAFF. The CDR3 region has the DNA TGTGCCAGCAGTGTCGGGACACTGAACACTGAAGCTTTCTTT.